The clone carrying this TCR beta chain was seen a few times. The method was immunoSEQ multiplex PCR; TCRdb's version includes in-frame clones alone and lacks a portion of them. The sample has around 46,000 clones, around 87% seen once. The data originate from a study of blood T cell repertoires in COVID-19. In the study overall: COVID-19 samples, acute and convalescent, were from the United States, Italy and Spain.

The TCR sequence derives from a man in his forties with active COVID-19. Material: peripheral blood.

CDR3 sequence reads: CASSLAFGGSSYEQYF. CDR3 bases: TGTGCCAGCAGCTTAGCCTTTGGAGGGTCCTCATACGAGCAGTACTTC. V usage is TRBV7-2 and J usage is TRBJ2-7; a possible D gene is TRBD2 (6 bases). The V end was cut by 0 bases, the J end by 4 bases, with 16 bases between. The CDR3 is made up of 16 amino acids. From germline, CDR1 is SGHTA and CDR2 FQGNSA.